Below are 14 T cell receptor beta chains sequenced from a single sample in a study of cytomegalovirus exposure and HLA in healthy donors. The PCR contained 60 Vbeta and 13 Jbeta primers. The data were produced by immunoSEQ multiplex PCR, yet TCRdb's version contains in-frame clones alone and is incomplete. This sample carries 200,000 or so clones, approximately 78% of them seen once, and the ten largest clones take around 3%. Specimen: PBMCs. The receptors were sampled from a man aged 30 to 39 in good health and CMV-seronegative.

J is TRBJ2-3 and V is TRBV6-5; D might be TRBD2 (5 bases). Germline lookup yields CDR1 MNHEY and CDR2 SVGAGI. The CDR3 is 11 residues long. V was shortened by 7 bases and J by 6 bases, with 8 bases between the two germline ends. CDR3 DNA: TGTGCCAGCACTAAGCGGGATACGCAGTATTTT. It specifies CASTKRDTQYF.

V is TRBV7-9 and J is TRBJ2-7; D gene ambiguous. Between the trimmed V and J ends, which lost 4 bases and 3 bases, there was a span of 10 bases. Germline V lookup: CDR1 SEHNR, CDR2 FQNEAQ (reference sequence). This CDR3 has 13 residues. The CDR3 bases are TGTGCCAGCAGCTCCCAACACCACTACGAGCAGTACTTC. This gives the protein CASSSQHHYEQYF.

V usage is TRBV7-2 and J usage is TRBJ1-5; D remains unclear. This CDR3 is 13 amino acids long. Trimming cost V 2 bases and J 2 bases, with 4 bases left between them. Germline V gives CDR1 SGHTA, CDR2 FQGNSA. CDR3 in DNA: TGTGCCAGCAGCTTAACGGGCAATCAGCCCCAGCATTTT. This sequence encodes CASSLTGNQPQHF.

The genes are TRBV25-1 and TRBJ2-5; D perhaps matches TRBD1 (6 bases). Trimming took off 3 bases at V and 1 base at J, with 9 bases between the two ends. CDR3 length: 14 amino acids. Germline V gives CDR1 MGHDK, CDR2 SYGVNS. The CDR3 sequence is CASSDDRIQETQYF. CDR3 DNA sequence: TGTGCCAGCAGTGACGACAGGATCCAAGAGACCCAGTACTTC. The full variable domain, completed using reference TRBV25-1 and TRBJ2-5, is EADIYQTPRYLVIGTGKKITLECSQTMGHDKMYWYQQDPGMELHLIHYSYGVNSTEKGDLSSESTVSRIRTEHFPLTLESARPSHTSQYLCASSDDRIQETQYFGPGTRLLVL.

The chain joins TRBV21-1 to TRBJ2-7; the tabulated D call, TRBD1, remains unverified against the DNA. TRBV21-1 constitutes a pseudogene. CDR3 size: 17 residues. The CDR3 is CASSKRQGRNKVDEQYF. For the CDR3, the DNA is TGTGCCAGCAGCAAAAGGCAGGGGCGTAACAAGGTCGACGAGCAGTACTTC.

The chain couples TRBV6-5 to TRBJ1-1, with D possibly being TRBD1 (5 bases). Trimming stripped 6 bases from V and 5 bases from J, with 16 bases between. Germline CDR1 MNHEY, CDR2 SVGAGI. This CDR3 region has 14 residues. The CDR3 region is CASRPDGGRTEAFF. In DNA form, the CDR3 reads TGTGCCAGCAGGCCAGACGGGGGTCGGACTGAAGCTTTCTTT.

The V call is TRBV13, the J call TRBJ2-5; D perhaps matches TRBD1 (6 bases). The J call is uncertain, as TRBJ2-7 better fits the DNA end. The CDR3 sequence is 15 residues long. Looked up from germline, CDR1 is PRHDT and CDR2 is FYEKMQ (reference sequence). The CDR3 nucleotides are TGTGCCAGCAGACGGACAGTCGCCGGGTCCTACGAGCAGTACTTC. This sequence encodes CASRRTVAGSYEQYF.

This clone appeared a single time. As DNA, the CDR3 is TGTGCCACCCTTCCGACGCAGGGGGGTTTATACGAGCAGTACTTC. As protein: CATLPTQGGLYEQYF. The chain employs TRBV28 and TRBJ2-7; TRBD1 might be the D (7 bases). The CDR3 runs to 15 residues. The germline V gene has CDR1 MDHEN and CDR2 SYDVKM. V lost 10 bases to trimming and J lost 4 bases, with 23 bases between them.

This sequence joins TRBV7-6 and TRBJ2-3; TRBD2 matches at 11 bases. The trim removed 6 bases at V and 2 bases at J, leaving 4 bases unmatched. The CDR3 is 15 residues long. The germline gives CDR1 SGHVS, CDR2 FNYEAQ. The CDR3 spells CASSPSGGTTDTQYF. CDR3 coding DNA: TGTGCCAGCAGTCCTAGCGGGGGGACCACAGATACGCAGTATTTT.

This chain links TRBV28 with TRBJ2-2, with D perhaps TRBD2 (6 bases). CDR1 and CDR2 (germline): MDHEN, SYDVKM. Trimming removed 6 bases from V and 2 bases from J, with 10 bases in between. The CDR3 sequence is 14 residues long. The CDR3 nucleotides are TGTGCCAGCAGGGTAGCGGCTAACACCGGGGAGCTGTTTTTT. It is translated as CASRVAANTGELFF.

V gene TRBV5-5 combines with J gene TRBJ1-5, with TRBD1 matching 7 bases. Trimming removed 4 bases from V and 5 bases from J; junction bases left unmatched: 9. CDR1 SGHKS and CDR2 YYEKEE come from the germline V gene (reference sequence). CDR3 length equals 15 residues. CDR3 in DNA: TGTGCCAGCAGCCGAATCAGGGGGGCTTATCAGCCCCAGCATTTT. It is translated as CASSRIRGAYQPQHF.

The V gene is TRBV27, the J gene TRBJ1-5; D uncertain. V gave up 6 bases and J gave up 0 bases, with 12 bases separating them. This CDR3 is built from 15 residues. Per the germline V gene, CDR1 is MNHEY and CDR2 is SMNVEV (reference sequence). The CDR3, as DNA: TGTGCCAGCAGAGTTGTCAGTAATAGCAATCAGCCCCAGCATTTT. Protein sequence: CASRVVSNSNQPQHF.

The rearrangement links TRBV5-4 to TRBJ2-2, with TRBD2 identical over 9 bases. J was trimmed by 4 bases and V by 1 base; bases with no gene match: 5. The CDR3 length is 16 residues. The germline gives CDR1 SGHNT, CDR2 YYREEE (reference sequence). DNA of the CDR3: TGTGCCAGCAGCTTGTGGGGGCGGGGGGGCACCGGGGAGCTGTTTTTT. Translated: CASSLWGRGGTGELFF.

The CDR3 coding sequence is TGTGCCAGCAGCTTCGGAGCGACGGAAGAGACCCAGTACTTC. It specifies CASSFGATEETQYF. The chain employs TRBV5-4 and TRBJ2-5; D is uncertain. V lost 2 bases and J 3 bases, leaving 11 bases between the germline ends. Germline lookup yields CDR1 SGHNT and CDR2 YYREEE (reference sequence). The CDR3 consists of 14 residues.